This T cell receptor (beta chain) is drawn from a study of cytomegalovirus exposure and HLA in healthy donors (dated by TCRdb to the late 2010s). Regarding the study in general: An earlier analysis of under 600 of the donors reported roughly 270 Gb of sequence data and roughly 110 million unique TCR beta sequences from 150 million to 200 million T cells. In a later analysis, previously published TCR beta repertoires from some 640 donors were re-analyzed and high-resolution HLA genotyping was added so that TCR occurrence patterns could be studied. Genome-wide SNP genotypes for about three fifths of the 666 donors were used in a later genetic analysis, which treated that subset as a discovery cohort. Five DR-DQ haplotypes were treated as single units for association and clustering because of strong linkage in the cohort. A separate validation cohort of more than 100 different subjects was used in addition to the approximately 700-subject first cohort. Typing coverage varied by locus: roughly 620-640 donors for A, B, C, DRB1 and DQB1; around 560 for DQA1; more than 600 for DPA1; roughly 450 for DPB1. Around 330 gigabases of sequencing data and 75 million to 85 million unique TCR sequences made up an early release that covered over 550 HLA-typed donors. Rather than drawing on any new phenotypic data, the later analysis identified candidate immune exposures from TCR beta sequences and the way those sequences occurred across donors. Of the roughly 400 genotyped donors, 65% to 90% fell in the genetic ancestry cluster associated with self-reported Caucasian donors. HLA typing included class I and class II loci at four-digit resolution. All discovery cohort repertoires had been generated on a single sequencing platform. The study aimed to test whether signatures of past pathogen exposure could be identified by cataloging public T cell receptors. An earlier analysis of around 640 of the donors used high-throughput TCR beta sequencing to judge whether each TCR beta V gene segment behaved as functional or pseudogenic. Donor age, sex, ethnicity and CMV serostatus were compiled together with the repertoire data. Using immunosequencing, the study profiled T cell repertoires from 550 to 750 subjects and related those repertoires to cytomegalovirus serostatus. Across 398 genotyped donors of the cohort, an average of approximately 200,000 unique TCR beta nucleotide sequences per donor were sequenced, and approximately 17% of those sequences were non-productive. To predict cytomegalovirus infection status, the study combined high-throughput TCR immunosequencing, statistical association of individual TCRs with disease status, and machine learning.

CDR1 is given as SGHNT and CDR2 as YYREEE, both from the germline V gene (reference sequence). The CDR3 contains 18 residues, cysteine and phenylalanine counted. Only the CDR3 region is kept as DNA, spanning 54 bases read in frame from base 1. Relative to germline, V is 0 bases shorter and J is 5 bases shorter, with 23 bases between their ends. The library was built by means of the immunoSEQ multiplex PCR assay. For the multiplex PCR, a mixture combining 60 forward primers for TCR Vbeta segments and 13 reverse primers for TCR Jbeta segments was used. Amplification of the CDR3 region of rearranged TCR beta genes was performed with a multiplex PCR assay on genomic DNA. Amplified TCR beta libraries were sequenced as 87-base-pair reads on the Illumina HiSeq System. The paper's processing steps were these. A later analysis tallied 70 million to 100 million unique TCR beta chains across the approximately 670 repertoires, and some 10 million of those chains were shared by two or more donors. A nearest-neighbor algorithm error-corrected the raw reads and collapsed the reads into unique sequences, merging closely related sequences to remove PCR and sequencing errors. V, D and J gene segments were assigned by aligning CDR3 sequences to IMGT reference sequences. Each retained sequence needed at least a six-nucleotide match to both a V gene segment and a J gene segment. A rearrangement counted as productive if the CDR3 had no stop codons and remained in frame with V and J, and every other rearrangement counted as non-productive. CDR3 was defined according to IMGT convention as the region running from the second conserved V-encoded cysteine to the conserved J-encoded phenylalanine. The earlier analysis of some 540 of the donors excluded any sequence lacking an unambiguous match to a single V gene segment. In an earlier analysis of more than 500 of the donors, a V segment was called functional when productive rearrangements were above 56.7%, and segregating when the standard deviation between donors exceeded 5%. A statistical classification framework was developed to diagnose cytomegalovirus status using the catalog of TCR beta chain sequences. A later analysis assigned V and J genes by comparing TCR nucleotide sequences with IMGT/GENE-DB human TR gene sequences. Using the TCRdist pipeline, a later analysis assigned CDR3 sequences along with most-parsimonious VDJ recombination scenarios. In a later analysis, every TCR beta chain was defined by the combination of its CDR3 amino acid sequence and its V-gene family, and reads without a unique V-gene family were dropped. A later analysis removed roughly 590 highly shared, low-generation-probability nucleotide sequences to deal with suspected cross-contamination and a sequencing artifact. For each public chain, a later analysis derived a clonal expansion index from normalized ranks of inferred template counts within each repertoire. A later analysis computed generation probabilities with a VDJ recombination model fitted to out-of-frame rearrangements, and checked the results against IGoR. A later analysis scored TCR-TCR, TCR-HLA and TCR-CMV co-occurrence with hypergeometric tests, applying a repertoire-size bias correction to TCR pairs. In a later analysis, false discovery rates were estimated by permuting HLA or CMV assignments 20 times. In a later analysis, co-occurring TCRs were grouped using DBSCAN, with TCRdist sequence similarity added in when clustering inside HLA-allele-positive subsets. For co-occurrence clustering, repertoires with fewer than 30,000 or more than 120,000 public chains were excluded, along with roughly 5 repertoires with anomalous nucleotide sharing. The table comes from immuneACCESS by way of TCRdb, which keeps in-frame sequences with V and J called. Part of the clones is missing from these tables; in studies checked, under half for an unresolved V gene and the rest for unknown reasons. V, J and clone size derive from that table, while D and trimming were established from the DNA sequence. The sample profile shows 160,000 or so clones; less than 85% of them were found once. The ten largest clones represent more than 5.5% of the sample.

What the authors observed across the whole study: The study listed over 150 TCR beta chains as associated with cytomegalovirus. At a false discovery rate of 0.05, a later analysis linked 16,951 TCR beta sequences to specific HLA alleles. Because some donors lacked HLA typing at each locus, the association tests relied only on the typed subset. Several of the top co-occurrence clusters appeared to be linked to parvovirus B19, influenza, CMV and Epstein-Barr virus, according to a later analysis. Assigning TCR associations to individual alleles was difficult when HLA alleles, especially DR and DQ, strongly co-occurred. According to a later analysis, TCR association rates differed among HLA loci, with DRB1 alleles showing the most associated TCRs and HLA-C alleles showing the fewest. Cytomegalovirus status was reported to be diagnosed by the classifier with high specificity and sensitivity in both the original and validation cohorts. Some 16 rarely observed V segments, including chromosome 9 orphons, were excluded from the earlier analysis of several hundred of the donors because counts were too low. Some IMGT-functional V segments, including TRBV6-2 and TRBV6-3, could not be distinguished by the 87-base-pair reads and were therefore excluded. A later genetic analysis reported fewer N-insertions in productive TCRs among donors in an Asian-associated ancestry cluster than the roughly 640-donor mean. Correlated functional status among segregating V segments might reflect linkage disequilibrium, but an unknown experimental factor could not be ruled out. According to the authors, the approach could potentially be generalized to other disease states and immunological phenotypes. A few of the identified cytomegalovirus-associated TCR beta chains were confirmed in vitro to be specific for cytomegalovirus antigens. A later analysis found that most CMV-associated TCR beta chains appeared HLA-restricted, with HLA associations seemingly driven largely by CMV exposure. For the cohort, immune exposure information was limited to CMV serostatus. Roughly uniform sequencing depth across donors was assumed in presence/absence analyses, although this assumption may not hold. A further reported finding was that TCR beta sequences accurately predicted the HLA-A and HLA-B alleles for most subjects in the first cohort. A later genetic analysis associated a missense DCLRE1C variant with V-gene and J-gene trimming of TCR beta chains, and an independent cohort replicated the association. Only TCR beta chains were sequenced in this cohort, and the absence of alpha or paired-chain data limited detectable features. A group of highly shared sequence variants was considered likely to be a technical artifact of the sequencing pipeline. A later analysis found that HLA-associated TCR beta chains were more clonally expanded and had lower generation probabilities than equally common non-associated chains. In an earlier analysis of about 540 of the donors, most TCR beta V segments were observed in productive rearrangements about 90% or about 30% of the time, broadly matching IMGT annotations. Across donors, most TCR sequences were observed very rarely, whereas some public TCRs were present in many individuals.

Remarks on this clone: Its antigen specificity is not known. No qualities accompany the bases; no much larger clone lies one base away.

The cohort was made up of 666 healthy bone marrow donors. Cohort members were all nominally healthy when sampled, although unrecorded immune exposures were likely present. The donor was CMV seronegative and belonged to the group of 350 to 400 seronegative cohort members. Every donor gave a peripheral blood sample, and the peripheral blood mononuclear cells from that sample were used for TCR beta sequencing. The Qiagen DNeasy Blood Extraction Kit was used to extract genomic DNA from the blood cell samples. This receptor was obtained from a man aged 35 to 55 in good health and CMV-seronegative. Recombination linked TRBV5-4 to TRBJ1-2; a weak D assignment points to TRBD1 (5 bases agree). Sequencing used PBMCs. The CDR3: CASSLDPLRVPQEYGYTF. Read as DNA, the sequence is TGTGCCAGCAGCTTGGACCCGCTCAGGGTACCGCAGGAATATGGCTACACCTTC.